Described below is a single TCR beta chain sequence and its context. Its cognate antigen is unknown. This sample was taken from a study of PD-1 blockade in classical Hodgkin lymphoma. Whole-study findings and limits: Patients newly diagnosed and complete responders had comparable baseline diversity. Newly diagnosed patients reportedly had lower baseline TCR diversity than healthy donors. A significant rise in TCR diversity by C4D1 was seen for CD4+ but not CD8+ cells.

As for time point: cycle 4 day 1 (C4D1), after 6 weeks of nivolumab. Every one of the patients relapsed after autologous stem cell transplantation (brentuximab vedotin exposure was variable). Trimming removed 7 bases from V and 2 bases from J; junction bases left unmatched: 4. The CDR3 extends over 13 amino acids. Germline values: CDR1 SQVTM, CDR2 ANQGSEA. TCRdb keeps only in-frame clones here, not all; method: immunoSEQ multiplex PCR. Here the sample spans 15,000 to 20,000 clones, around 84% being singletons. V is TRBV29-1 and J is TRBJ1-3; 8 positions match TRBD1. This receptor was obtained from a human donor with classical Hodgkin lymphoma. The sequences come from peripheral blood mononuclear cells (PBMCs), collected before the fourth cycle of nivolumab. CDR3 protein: CSGATGAGNTIYF. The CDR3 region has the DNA TGCAGCGGCGCGACAGGGGCTGGAAACACCATATATTTT.